The present T cell receptor beta chain was sequenced within a study of CXCR3-negative and CXCR3-positive naive CD8 T cells. Study results and caveats: In naive cells, CXCR3-negative and CXCR3-positive subsets had similar TRBV-TRBJ usage; memory cells differed.

Comment on this clonotype: Its cognate antigen is unknown.

The CDR3 sequence is 15 residues long. Germline CDR1 is SEHNR and CDR2 is FQNEAQ (reference sequence). cDNA libraries for TRB were generated by 5' RACE incorporating UMI labels. TCRdb reprocessed the 5' RACE reads, keeping one entry per CDR3 protein, no DNA. The sample totals 38,000 or so distinct CDR3 sequences; its top ten clones hold roughly 15%. The chain uses TRBV7-9 and TRBJ2-1; TCRdb's D call of TRBD1 is untestable without DNA. What was sequenced was memory CD8+ T cells from blood. The clonotype was recovered from a human donor in good health. Some clones in this sample may be carry-over from other donors' samples. The CDR3 sequence is CASSPTGGIGNEQFF. Full variable domain (outside the CDR3, taken from reference TRBV7-9 and TRBJ2-1): DTGVSQNPRHKITKRGQNVTFRCDPISEHNRLYWYRQTLGQGPEFLTYFQNEAQLEKSRLLSDRFSAERPKGSFSTLEIQRTEQGDSAMYLCASSPTGGIGNEQFFGPGTRLTVL.